The clone carrying this TCR beta chain was seen a few times. Its target is not known. These data come from a study of T-cell memory formation after mild COVID-19. The germline V and J ends were trimmed by 3 bases and 7 bases, with 15 bases remaining between them. The CDR3 has 15 residues. 5'RACE primed from the constant segment yielded TCR alpha and TCR beta cDNA libraries bearing sample barcodes and UMIs. TCRdb re-derived calls from the 5' RACE reads in MiXCR, one entry per CDR3 protein. The sample gives a few hundred thousand distinct CDR3 sequences, around 21% of which show up once; under 15% is in the top ten. Overall study results and limits: A second wave of clones peaked on day 37, and their SARS-CoV-2 specificity went unconfirmed. For contracting clones, CD4+ ones sat mainly in CM and EM, CD8+ in EMRA.

Sequences were obtained from PBMCs or a T cell subset sorted from them (not recorded which). The chain recombines TRBV12-3 or TRBV12-4 with TRBJ1-4; D may be TRBD1 (6 bases). The sequence was obtained from an adult woman who had mild COVID-19 (a few samples of this study predate the infection). Cell type and time point are not known. This CDR3 reads CASSFPGGAGEKLFF. The CDR3 nucleotides are TGTGCCAGCAGTTTCCCGGGGGGCGCGGGTGAAAAACTGTTTTTT.